Listed below are T cell receptor beta chains from one sample, sequenced in a study of OX40 agonist ivuxolimab in advanced cancers. TCRdb's table, derived via immunoSEQ multiplex PCR, lists solely in-frame clones and lacks some. The sample lists about 90,000 clones, under 95% occurring once. The starting material was CD4+ or CD8+ T cells sorted from blood, obtained in a trial of the OX40 agonist ivuxolimab. The source of these receptors is an adult with an advanced solid tumor such as melanoma, head and neck, liver or kidney cancer. CDR3s include the opening cysteine and the closing phenylalanine or tryptophan. A D gene is named only where the DNA matches it firmly. Some rows mark clone size as missing; the rest say once, few, many or name a class of expanded clone.

-	TRBV28	TRBJ1-2	-	CASSSVTGRANYGYTF	TGTGCCAGCAGTTCAGTGACTGGCAGGGCTAACTATGGCTACACCTTC
-	TRBV5-6	TRBJ1-2	-	CASSQGLNYGYTF	TGTGCCAGCAGCCAGGGACTTAACTATGGCTACACCTTC
-	TRBV10-3	TRBJ2-5	-	CAISEGPQETQYF	TGTGCCATCAGTGAGGGACCCCAAGAGACCCAGTACTTC
-	TRBV5-1	TRBJ2-7	TRBD1	CASSSPSDRGPIYEQYF	TGCGCCAGCAGCTCACCCTCGGACAGGGGGCCCATCTACGAGCAGTACTTC
-	TRBV28	TRBJ1-2	-	CASSVRDFGYTF	TGTGCCAGCAGTGTCCGTGATTTCGGCTACACCTTC
-	TRBV5-1	TRBJ2-5	TRBD2	CASSFNGLAGVVETQYF	TGCGCCAGCAGCTTCAACGGACTAGCGGGAGTGGTCGAGACCCAGTACTTC
once	TRBV18	TRBJ1-1	TRBD1	CASSLLRTGRGTEAFF	TGTGCCAGCTCTCTTCTAAGGACAGGGCGGGGCACTGAAGCTTTCTTT
-	TRBV6-4	TRBJ2-2	-	CASRPGTANTGELFF	TGTGCCAGCAGACCCGGGACTGCGAACACCGGGGAGCTGTTTTTT
-	TRBV5-1	TRBJ2-7	-	CASSLVRSGEQYF	TGCGCCAGCAGCTTGGTTCGGTCCGGCGAGCAGTACTTC
-	TRBV7-9	TRBJ1-1	-	CASSLDGGVTEAFF	TGTGCCAGCAGCTTAGACGGCGGGGTCACTGAAGCTTTCTTT
-	TRBV28	TRBJ1-6	-	CASSLYRVNSPLHF	TGTGCCAGCAGTTTATACAGGGTGAATTCACCCCTCCACTTT
few	TRBV2	TRBJ1-3	-	CASRGGIGNTIYF	TGTGCCAGCAGGGGAGGAATTGGAAACACCATATATTTT
-	TRBV7-6	TRBJ2-7	TRBD1	CASSLYRGWEQYF	TGTGCCAGCAGCCTATACAGGGGATGGGAGCAGTACTTC
-	TRBV5-4	TRBJ1-5	-	CASSFLAGKKPQHF	TGTGCCAGCAGCTTCTTAGCTGGGAAAAAGCCCCAGCATTTT
-	TRBV7-6	TRBJ2-5	TRBD1	CASRTTGGAKTQYF	TGTGCCAGCAGAACCACAGGGGGCGCAAAGACCCAGTACTTC
-	TRBV5-1	TRBJ1-5	-	CASSLEPRGQPQHF	TGCGCCAGCAGCTTGGAGCCTCGGGGACAGCCCCAGCATTTT
-	TRBV7-9	TRBJ1-1	-	CASSRGQNTEAFF	TGTGCCAGCAGCCGGGGACAGAACACTGAAGCTTTCTTT
-	TRBV28	TRBJ2-1	TRBD1	CASSAGGGEQFF	TGTGCCAGCAGCGCAGGGGGTGGTGAGCAGTTCTTC
-	TRBV7-3	TRBJ2-3	-	CASSCAPRQYGRDTQYF	TGTGCCAGCAGCTGTGCCCCCAGACAGTACGGCAGGGATACGCAGTATTTT
-	TRBV28	TRBJ1-1	TRBD1	CASRGTGTGRTEAFF	TGTGCCAGCAGAGGGACCGGGACAGGGCGCACTGAAGCTTTCTTT